A single sample is the source of the 3 T cell receptor beta chains below, sequenced in a study of CD8 T cells in ankylosing spondylitis. One entry per CDR3 protein, called by TCRdb with MiXCR from the 5' RACE reads. This sample has under 170,000 distinct CDR3 sequences; about 42% occur once, and the top ten carry around 15%. Input material: synovial fluid, either unsorted or a sorted T cell fraction (not recorded which). These receptor sequences come from a male donor with ankylosing spondylitis.

This chain links TRBV20-1 with TRBJ2-5, with 10 bases fitting TRBD2. V lost 4 bases, J lost 1 base, and 9 bases stayed unmatched. CDR3 size: 16 residues. Germline V CDR1 and CDR2: DFQATT, SNEGSKA (reference sequence). This chain's CDR3 is CSATAASGSPQETQYF. The CDR3 DNA sequence: TGCAGTGCTACGGCGGCTAGCGGGAGCCCCCAAGAGACCCAGTACTTC.

The chain has TRBV28 and TRBJ2-2; 10 nucleotides line up with TRBD1. This CDR3 contains 16 residues. V shed 6 bases, J shed 8 bases, and the junction held 12 bases outside the gene matches. Per the germline V gene, CDR1 is MDHEN and CDR2 is SYDVKM. The CDR3 nucleotides are TGTGCCAGCAGGACACCTCTAGGACAGGGGGTGGGGGAGCTGTTTTTT. Translated, it gives CASRTPLGQGVGELFF.

The chain uses TRBV2 and TRBJ2-3; 9 nucleotides agree with TRBD2. The CDR3 consists of 16 residues. V shed 2 bases, J shed 6 bases, and the junction held 9 bases outside the gene matches. Germline CDR1 reads SNHLY; CDR2 reads FYNNEI. The CDR3: CASSEKGGGARDTQYF. The CDR3 DNA reads as TGTGCCAGCAGTGAAAAGGGCGGGGGGGCCCGGGATACGCAGTATTTT.